This T cell receptor beta chain is from a study of blood T cell repertoires in COVID-19. Study information: Acute-phase and convalescent COVID-19 samples originated in the United States, Italy and Spain. Sample material is recorded as cDNA or gDNA derived from T cells, B-cell-depleted T cells, or PBMCs.

The CDR3 has 14 residues. Per the germline V gene, CDR1 is KGHDR and CDR2 is SFDVKD. After removal of 10 bases from V and 0 bases from J, the junction contained 6 bases not matched to a gene. Original handling: Estimates of nucleated cell counts were drawn from the amplification of reference gene primers. Clones were read by immunoSEQ multiplex PCR, and TCRdb kept only the in-frame ones, dropping some. V and J calls plus clone size are reproduced from that table; the DNA served to infer D and trimming. The sample lists roughly 97,000 clones; about 89% were seen once. The chain recombines TRBV24-1 with TRBJ2-3, with 7 bases matching TRBD2. This receptor was taken from a man aged 50 or older with acute or convalescent COVID-19. Sequenced: peripheral blood. The CDR3 DNA reads TGTGCCACGGGGGGGGGAACTAGCACAGATACGCAGTATTTT. Its protein is CATGGGTSTDTQYF.